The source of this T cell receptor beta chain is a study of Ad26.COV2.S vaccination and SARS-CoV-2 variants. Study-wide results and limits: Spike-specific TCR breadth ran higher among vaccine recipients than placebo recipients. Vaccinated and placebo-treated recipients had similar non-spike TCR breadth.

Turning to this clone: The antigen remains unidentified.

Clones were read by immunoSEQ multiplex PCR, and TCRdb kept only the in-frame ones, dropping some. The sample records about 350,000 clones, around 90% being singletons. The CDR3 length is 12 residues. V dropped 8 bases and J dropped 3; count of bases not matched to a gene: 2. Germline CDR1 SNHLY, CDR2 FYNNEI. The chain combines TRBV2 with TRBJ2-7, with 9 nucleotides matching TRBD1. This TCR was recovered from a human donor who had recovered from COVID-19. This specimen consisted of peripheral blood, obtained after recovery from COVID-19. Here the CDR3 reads CASWTGDYEQYF. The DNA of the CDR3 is TGTGCCAGCTGGACAGGGGACTACGAGCAGTACTTC. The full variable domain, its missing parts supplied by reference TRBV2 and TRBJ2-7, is EPEVTQTPSHQVTQMGQEVILRCVPISNHLYFYWYRQILGQKVEFLVSFYNNEISEKSEIFDDQFSVERPDGSNFTLKIRSTKLEDSAMYFCASWTGDYEQYFGPGTRLTVT.